Following are 23 T cell receptor beta chains from one sample sequenced in a study of a mutant IDH1 vaccine in newly diagnosed glioma. TCRdb's copy holds only in-frame clones and misses some; the assay was immunoSEQ multiplex PCR. This sample has approximately 44,000 clones; about three quarters occur once, and the top ten carry 12%. The time point denotes: week 35, safety follow-up. Every single dose of the vaccine, 300 ug of mutant IDH1 20-mer peptide, came with topical imiquimod. For these TCRs, the target antigens are not known. Sequenced material: PBMCs, taken from a glioma patient whose treatment included an IDH1 peptide vaccine. The origin of the receptors is a middle-aged man with glioma.

This clone was found once. This rearrangement joins TRBV4-1 to TRBJ1-4, with 8 bases lining up with TRBD1. Germline V gene lookup returns CDR1 MGHRA and CDR2 YSYEKL. The V segment lost 0 bases and the J segment 7 bases; nucleotides outside the gene matches: 10. The CDR3 consists of 17 residues. As DNA, the CDR3 is TGCGCCAGCAGCCAAGATCGGACAGGGCGAACGGGTGAAAAACTGTTTTTT. Translating gives CASSQDRTGRTGEKLFF.

The rearrangement links TRBV18 to TRBJ2-7; D gene unclear. The CDR3 extends over 13 amino acids. Germline values: CDR1 KGHSH, CDR2 LQKENI. V lost 1 base to trimming and J lost 3 bases, with 7 bases between them. In DNA, the CDR3 is TGTGCCAGCTCACCACATGCCGGCTACGAGCAGTACTTC. Its translation is CASSPHAGYEQYF.

This clone was observed a few times. The chain combines TRBV7-2 with TRBJ1-5, with D maybe TRBD1 (5 bases). CDR3 length: 14 amino acids. Germline-derived CDR1 and CDR2 are SGHTA and FQGNSA. Deletions cut 4 bases from V and 3 bases from J, with 10 bases between. This CDR3 is CASSYGHNNQPQHF. In nucleotides, the CDR3 is TGTGCCAGCAGCTATGGACACAACAATCAGCCCCAGCATTTT.

The V gene is TRBV9, the J gene TRBJ1-2; possible D gene TRBD1, 6 bases. With 4 bases removed from V and 7 bases from J, the gap between germline ends came to 17 bases. Germline loops: CDR1 SGDLS, CDR2 YYNGEE. The CDR3 length is 14 residues. CDR3 sequence: CASSLRGASPGYTF. DNA for the CDR3: TGTGCCAGCAGCCTTCGGGGGGCCTCCCCTGGCTACACCTTC. Filled out from reference TRBV9 and TRBJ1-2, the complete variable domain reads DSGVTQTPKHLITATGQRVTLRCSPRSGDLSVYWYQQSLDQGLQFLIQYYNGEERAKGNILERFSAQQFPDLHSELNLSSLELGDSALYFCASSLRGASPGYTFGSGTRLTVV.

In this sample, this clone turned up a few times. The chain links TRBV2 to TRBJ2-7; 12 nucleotides line up with TRBD1. The CDR3 loop spans 13 amino acids. With V trimmed by 6 bases and J by 6 bases, 3 bases remained unmatched. Germline CDR1 SNHLY, CDR2 FYNNEI. Written as DNA, the CDR3 is TGTGCCAGCAGGGGACAGGGGGCGGGCGAGCAGTACTTC. It encodes CASRGQGAGEQYF.

This clone has a single count. The chain links TRBV5-1 to TRBJ2-1, with unresolved D. CDR3 size: 15 residues. Trimming took off 4 bases at V and 0 bases at J, with 11 bases between the two ends. Germline lookup yields CDR1 SGHRS and CDR2 YFSETQ. CDR3 sequence: CASSQAASSYNEQFF. The CDR3 DNA follows: TGCGCCAGCAGCCAGGCGGCTAGCTCCTACAATGAGCAGTTCTTC.

The CDR3 here is CASSLFSGTDSYNEQFF. The DNA of the CDR3 is TGTGCCAGCAGTTTATTTAGCGGGACCGACTCCTACAATGAGCAGTTCTTC. The chain has TRBV27 and TRBJ2-1; 8 bases map to TRBD2. Germline V gives CDR1 MNHEY, CDR2 SMNVEV (reference sequence). Trimming took 1 base from V and 0 from J; bases not matched to a gene: 5. The CDR3 runs to 17 residues.

The chain links TRBV29-1 to TRBJ2-2, with D unresolved. Germline assignment: CDR1 SQVTM and CDR2 ANQGSEA. Trimming cost V 3 bases and J 7 bases, with 9 bases left between them. The CDR3 loop spans 12 amino acids. The CDR3 bases are TGCAGCGTTGACAGGCCCGGCGGGGAGCTGTTTTTT. Translation gives CSVDRPGGELFF.

The V and J genes are TRBV7-2 and TRBJ2-4, with TRBD2 identical over 8 bases. Trimming removed 1 base from V and 3 bases from J; junction bases left unmatched: 5. Per the germline V gene, CDR1 is SGHTA and CDR2 is FQGNSA. There are 16 residues in the CDR3. CDR3 sequence reads: CASSLVGGRSKNIQYF. The CDR3 nucleotides read TGTGCCAGCAGCTTAGTCGGCGGGAGGAGCAAAAACATTCAGTACTTC.

The chain is built from TRBV19 and TRBJ2-7, with D unresolved. Germline V gene lookup returns CDR1 LNHDA and CDR2 SQIVND (reference sequence). V was pared by 10 bases and J by 7 bases, with 23 bases between. CDR3 size: 14 residues. CDR3 nucleotide sequence: TGTGCCACCCGCCGGACGGTCGGCTACGAGGAGCAGTACTTC. It codes for CATRRTVGYEEQYF.

The chain uses TRBV7-2 and TRBJ2-5; possible D gene TRBD1, 5 bases. The CDR3 covers 16 residues. The germline V gene has CDR1 SGHTA and CDR2 FQGNSA. Trimming removed 6 bases from V and 0 bases from J, with 17 bases in between. CDR3 sequence (DNA): TGTGCCAGCAGTCTACAGGCGGCGGAGCACCAAGAGACCCAGTACTTC. As protein: CASSLQAAEHQETQYF.

This clone was detected only once. The CDR3 DNA sequence: TGTGCCAGCCTTAGGGAGAACCCTGGAAACACCATATATTTT. Its protein product is CASLRENPGNTIYF. The gene calls are TRBV7-9 and TRBJ1-3, with unresolved D. The CDR3 has 14 amino acids. Germline V gene data show CDR1 as SEHNR and CDR2 as FQNEAQ (reference sequence). Between the trimmed V and J ends, which lost 8 bases and 2 bases, there was a span of 13 bases.

This sequence joins TRBV11-2 and TRBJ1-1; maybe TRBD1 (5 bases). V was pared by 0 bases and J by 7 bases, with 12 bases between. The CDR3 totals 14 residues. The germline CDR1 and CDR2 sequences are SGHAT and FQNNGV. This CDR3 reads CASSLERRGYEAFF. The CDR3, as DNA: TGTGCCAGCAGCTTAGAGCGGAGGGGATATGAAGCTTTCTTT.

The chain combines TRBV2 with TRBJ1-1; no clear D gene. The CDR3 has 14 amino acids. The germline gives CDR1 SNHLY, CDR2 FYNNEI. The V end was cut by 0 bases, the J end by 4 bases, with 9 bases between. CDR3 region: CASSEAWGATEAFF. The CDR3 coding sequence is TGTGCCAGCAGTGAAGCCTGGGGAGCCACTGAAGCTTTCTTT.

The V call is TRBV4-1, the J call TRBJ2-1; 7 nucleotides match TRBD1. The CDR3 covers 16 residues. With 4 bases clipped from V and 6 bases from J, the junction kept 12 bases outside the gene matches. Germline CDR1 and CDR2: MGHRA and YSYEKL. Here the CDR3 reads CASSRDRVNRSNEQFF. For the CDR3, the DNA is TGCGCCAGCAGCCGAGACAGGGTAAATCGTTCCAATGAGCAGTTCTTC.

This chain links TRBV5-1 with TRBJ1-2, with D maybe TRBD1 (5 bases). Trimming took 3 bases from V and 8 from J, leaving 20 bases between them. This CDR3 has 15 residues. The germline V gene encodes CDR1 SGHRS and CDR2 YFSETQ. CDR3 sequence (DNA): TGCGCCAGCAGCTCCGGGACTTCCAAAGCGGGGGGCTACACCTTC. Amino acid sequence: CASSSGTSKAGGYTF.

The chain uses TRBV11-2 and TRBJ2-7; TRBD2 agrees at 7 bases. Trimming cost V 5 bases and J 2 bases; bases outside gene matches: 3. Germline V gives CDR1 SGHAT, CDR2 FQNNGV. The CDR3 has 13 residues. CDR3 loop: CASSRAGAYEQYV. DNA of the CDR3: TGTGCCAGCAGCAGGGCGGGGGCCTACGAGCAGTACGTC.

The chain combines TRBV5-6 with TRBJ1-2; TRBD1 matches 10 bases. The V and J ends lost 5 bases and 4 bases, in that order; junction bases with no gene match: 5. The CDR3 has 14 amino acids. The germline V gene has CDR1 SGHDT and CDR2 YYEEEE. The CDR3 DNA follows: TGTGCCAGCAGTGTGGGACAGGGGTCCTATGGCTACACCTTC. Encoded protein: CASSVGQGSYGYTF.

The rearrangement links TRBV7-2 to TRBJ2-1, with D possibly being TRBD2 (5 bases). CDR3 size: 13 residues. The V end was cut by 5 bases, the J end by 3 bases, with 8 bases between. The V gene's germline CDR1 is SGHTA and CDR2 FQGNSA. CDR3: CASSPGIYNEQFF. CDR3 bases: TGTGCCAGCAGCCCGGGGATCTACAATGAGCAGTTCTTC.

V is TRBV19 and J is TRBJ2-2, with D hard to call. Trimming left V 4 bases short and J 0 bases short, with 9 bases between. Germline V gives CDR1 LNHDA, CDR2 SQIVND (reference sequence). This CDR3 is built from 15 residues. The CDR3 protein is CASSRIASNTGELFF. CDR3 DNA: TGTGCCAGTAGTAGGATCGCCTCGAACACCGGGGAGCTGTTTTTT.

The chain couples TRBV9 to TRBJ2-2; TRBD1 aligns across 9 bases. This CDR3 is 15 amino acids long. The J segment lost 4 bases and the V segment lost 1 base, leaving 2 bases of the junction unmatched. Germline V gives CDR1 SGDLS, CDR2 YYNGEE. The chain's CDR3 is CASSVNRGLTGELFF. In DNA form, the CDR3 reads TGTGCCAGCAGCGTAAACAGGGGGCTCACCGGGGAGCTGTTTTTT.

The genes are TRBV18 and TRBJ2-3; TRBD2 is a possible D gene (6 bases). V was clipped by 3 bases and J by 0 bases, with 10 bases between them. The CDR3 extends over 15 amino acids. Germline loops: CDR1 KGHSH, CDR2 LQKENI. The CDR3 coding sequence is TGTGCCAGCTCACCTATTAGCGGAAGCACAGATACGCAGTATTTT. It yields the protein CASSPISGSTDTQYF.

The rearrangement uses TRBV13 and TRBJ2-1; 15 bases fit TRBD2. The CDR3 contains 19 residues. J lost 0 bases, V lost 2 bases, and 5 bases had no gene match. Per the germline V gene, CDR1 is PRHDT and CDR2 is FYEKMQ (reference sequence). CDR3: CASSLIGLAGGGSYNEQFF. The DNA for the CDR3 is TGTGCCAGCAGCTTAATAGGACTAGCGGGAGGGGGCTCCTACAATGAGCAGTTCTTC.